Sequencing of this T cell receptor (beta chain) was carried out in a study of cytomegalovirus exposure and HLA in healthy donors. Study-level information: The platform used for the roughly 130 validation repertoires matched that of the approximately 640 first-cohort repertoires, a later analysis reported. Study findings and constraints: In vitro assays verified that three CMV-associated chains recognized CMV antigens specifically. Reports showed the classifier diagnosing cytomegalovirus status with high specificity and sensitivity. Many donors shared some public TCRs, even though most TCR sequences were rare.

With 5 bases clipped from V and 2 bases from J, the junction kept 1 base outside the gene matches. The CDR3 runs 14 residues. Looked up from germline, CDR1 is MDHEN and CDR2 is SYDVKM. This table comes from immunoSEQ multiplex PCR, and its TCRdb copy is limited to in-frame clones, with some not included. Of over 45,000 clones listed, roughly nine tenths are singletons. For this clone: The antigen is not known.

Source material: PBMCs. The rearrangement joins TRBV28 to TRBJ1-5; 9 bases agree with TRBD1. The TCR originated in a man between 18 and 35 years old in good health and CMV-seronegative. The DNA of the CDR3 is TGTGCCAGCAGTAGGACAGGGGGCAATCAGCCCCAGCATTTT. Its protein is CASSRTGGNQPQHF.